A selection of T cell receptor beta chains follows, all from one sample in a study of post-analysis software for immune sequencing data. One entry per CDR3 protein results from TCRdb running MiXCR on the PCR reads. The repertoire includes hundreds of thousands of distinct CDR3 sequences, approximately 59% of them detected once, and around 10% sits in the top ten. The sequenced material came from blood. These receptors were obtained from a girl aged 2 to 10 with multiple sclerosis. Each CDR3 is given with its conserved first and last residue. Fields, in order: D gene, J gene, V gene, clone size, CDR3 DNA, CDR3 protein. D genes are given only for firm matches. Some rows mark clone size as missing; the rest say once, few, many or name a class of expanded clone.

D gene: .
J gene: TRBJ1-2
V gene: TRBV12-3/TRBV12-4
clone size: few
CDR3 DNA: TGTGCCAGCAGTTCGGAGGGGAACTATGGCTACACCTTC
CDR3 protein: CASSSEGNYGYTF

D gene: TRBD1
J gene: TRBJ2-3
V gene: TRBV18
clone size: once
CDR3 DNA: TGTGCCAGCTCACCACGGATGACAGGGATTGGCACAGATACGCAGTATTTT
CDR3 protein: CASSPRMTGIGTDTQYF

D gene: .
J gene: TRBJ2-3
V gene: TRBV3-1
clone size: .
CDR3 DNA: TGTGCCAGCAGCCACGACAGTCCATCTACGCAGTATTTT
CDR3 protein: CASSHDSPSTQYF

D gene: .
J gene: TRBJ2-3
V gene: TRBV29-1
clone size: .
CDR3 DNA: TGCAGCGTTGAAGGGAACCTGGCCACAGATACGCAGTATTTT
CDR3 protein: CSVEGNLATDTQYF

D gene: TRBD1
J gene: TRBJ2-1
V gene: TRBV20-1
clone size: .
CDR3 DNA: TGCAGTGCTAGAGACGCACAGGGACAGGGTAGAGACTACAATGAGCAGTTCTTC
CDR3 protein: CSARDAQGQGRDYNEQFF

D gene: .
J gene: TRBJ1-2
V gene: TRBV6-5
clone size: .
CDR3 DNA: TGTGCCAGCCAGTCTACAACCCACTATGGCTACACCTTC
CDR3 protein: CASQSTTHYGYTF

D gene: TRBD2
J gene: TRBJ2-1
V gene: TRBV4-1
clone size: few
CDR3 DNA: TGCGCCAGCAGCCAAGATGGGGCTAGCGGGATAAGCAATGAGCAGTTCTTC
CDR3 protein: CASSQDGASGISNEQFF

D gene: .
J gene: TRBJ1-1
V gene: TRBV6-4
clone size: .
CDR3 DNA: TGTGCCAGCAGTGCGCACTTGAACACTGAAGCTTTCTTT
CDR3 protein: CASSAHLNTEAFF

D gene: .
J gene: TRBJ2-3
V gene: TRBV9
clone size: few
CDR3 DNA: TGTGCCAGCAGCGTATCGGGCGAGATCCGCATGGGTACGCAGTATTTT
CDR3 protein: CASSVSGEIRMGTQYF

D gene: .
J gene: TRBJ2-4
V gene: TRBV4-2
clone size: .
CDR3 DNA: TGTGCCAGCAGCCGCATACTAGCCAAAAACATTCAGTACTTC
CDR3 protein: CASSRILAKNIQYF

D gene: TRBD1
J gene: TRBJ1-2
V gene: TRBV12-3/TRBV12-4
clone size: .
CDR3 DNA: TGTGCCAGCAGTGCGGACAGGGGATCCAGTGGCTACACCTTC
CDR3 protein: CASSADRGSSGYTF

D gene: .
J gene: TRBJ2-1
V gene: TRBV15
clone size: .
CDR3 DNA: TGTGCCACCAGCAGAGACTTAGGGACCAGCAATGAGCAGTTCTTC
CDR3 protein: CATSRDLGTSNEQFF

D gene: TRBD1
J gene: TRBJ2-5
V gene: TRBV5-1
clone size: .
CDR3 DNA: TGCGCCAGCAGCCGCGGGACAGGCCCCACTGAGACCCAGTACTTC
CDR3 protein: CASSRGTGPTETQYF

D gene: TRBD2
J gene: TRBJ2-7
V gene: TRBV20-1
clone size: few
CDR3 DNA: TGCAGTGCTTCCATTAGCGGGGGGGTCTCCTACGAGCAGTACTTC
CDR3 protein: CSASISGGVSYEQYF

D gene: .
J gene: TRBJ1-2
V gene: TRBV7-2
clone size: few
CDR3 DNA: TGTGCCAGCAGCCGGGTACAGACGGACTATGGCTACACCTTC
CDR3 protein: CASSRVQTDYGYTF